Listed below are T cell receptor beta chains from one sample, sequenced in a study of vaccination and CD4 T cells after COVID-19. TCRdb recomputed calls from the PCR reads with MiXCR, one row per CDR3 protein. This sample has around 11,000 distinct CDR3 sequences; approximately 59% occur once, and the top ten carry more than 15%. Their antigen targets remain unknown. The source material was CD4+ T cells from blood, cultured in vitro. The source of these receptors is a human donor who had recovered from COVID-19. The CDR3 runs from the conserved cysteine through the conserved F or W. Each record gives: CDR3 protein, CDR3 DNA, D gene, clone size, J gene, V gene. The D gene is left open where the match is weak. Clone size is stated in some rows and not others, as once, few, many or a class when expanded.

CDR3: CASSLNFNSPLHF; DNA: TGTGCCAGCAGCTTGAACTTTAATTCACCCCTCCACTTT; D: .; size: .; J: TRBJ1-6; V: TRBV7-2
CDR3: CSAVGTAVNTGELFF; DNA: TGCAGTGCGGTGGGGACAGCGGTAAACACCGGGGAGCTGTTTTTT; D: TRBD1; size: .; J: TRBJ2-2; V: TRBV20-1
CDR3: CASSLKGLAGGPPYNEQFF; DNA: TGTGCCAGCAGCTTGAAAGGACTAGCGGGAGGGCCACCCTACAATGAGCAGTTCTTC; D: .; size: .; J: TRBJ2-1; V: TRBV12-1
CDR3: CASSVGGGPSYNEQFF; DNA: TGTGCCAGCAGCGTCGGGGGGGGGCCGAGCTACAATGAGCAGTTCTTC; D: TRBD2; size: .; J: TRBJ2-1; V: TRBV11-3
CDR3: CASSLTSVSNQPQHF; DNA: TGTGCCAGCAGCTTAACTAGCGTTAGCAATCAGCCCCAGCATTTT; D: .; size: .; J: TRBJ1-5; V: TRBV7-2
CDR3: CASSQKADHNQPQHF; DNA: TGTGCCAGTAGTCAGAAGGCCGATCACAATCAGCCCCAGCATTTT; D: .; size: .; J: TRBJ1-5; V: TRBV19
CDR3: CAISTDTEAFF; DNA: TGTGCCATTTCGACTGACACTGAAGCTTTCTTT; D: .; size: few; J: TRBJ1-1; V: TRBV15
CDR3: CASSRQGTSRETQYF; DNA: TGTGCCAGCAGTAGGCAGGGCACCTCCCGTGAGACCCAGTACTTC; D: .; size: .; J: TRBJ2-5; V: TRBV28
CDR3: CSARTQTGYGYTF; DNA: TGCAGTGCGCGGACCCAAACGGGGTATGGCTACACCTTC; D: .; size: .; J: TRBJ1-2; V: TRBV20-1
CDR3: CASSHETGADEQYF; DNA: TGTGCCAGCAGCCACGAGACAGGGGCGGACGAGCAGTACTTC; D: TRBD1; size: .; J: TRBJ2-7; V: TRBV11-3
CDR3: CASSLGVGGVQINSPLHF; DNA: TGTGCCAGCAGCTTAGGGGTGGGGGGGGTGCAAATTAATTCACCCCTCCACTTT; D: .; size: few; J: TRBJ1-6; V: TRBV7-2
CDR3: CATSDLTTGGTGELFF; DNA: TGTGCCACCAGTGATTTAACTACCGGGGGCACCGGGGAGCTGTTTTTT; D: .; size: .; J: TRBJ2-2; V: TRBV24-1
CDR3: CSASPGQARRGYTF; DNA: TGCAGTGCTAGCCCAGGACAGGCACGGCGTGGCTACACCTTC; D: TRBD1; size: .; J: TRBJ1-2; V: TRBV20-1
CDR3: CSARGSGGYTF; DNA: TGCAGTGCGCGCGGTTCGGGAGGCTACACCTTC; D: .; size: .; J: TRBJ1-2; V: TRBV20-1
CDR3: CASNRDRGSSPLHF; DNA: TGTGCCAGCAACCGGGACAGGGGTAGTTCACCCCTCCACTTT; D: TRBD1; size: .; J: TRBJ1-6; V: TRBV6-1
CDR3: CASSPKSMAPGYTF; DNA: TGTGCCAGCAGCCCGAAGAGCATGGCCCCTGGCTACACCTTC; D: .; size: .; J: TRBJ1-2; V: TRBV7-8
CDR3: CASSLSQGLSTEAFF; DNA: TGTGCCAGCAGTTTATCGCAGGGGCTGAGCACTGAAGCTTTCTTT; D: .; size: .; J: TRBJ1-1; V: TRBV27
CDR3: CASRNRDRSYEQYF; DNA: TGTGCCAGCAGGAACCGGGACAGATCCTACGAGCAGTACTTC; D: TRBD1; size: few; J: TRBJ2-7; V: TRBV2
CDR3: CASTWGQGSTDTQYF; DNA: TGCGCCAGCACCTGGGGTCAGGGGAGCACAGATACGCAGTATTTT; D: .; size: .; J: TRBJ2-3; V: TRBV5-1
CDR3: CASSRAGQTNYGYTF; DNA: TGTGCCAGCTCACGTGCGGGACAGACCAACTATGGCTACACCTTC; D: TRBD1; size: medium-sized; J: TRBJ1-2; V: TRBV18
CDR3: CASSIRDSFYGYTF; DNA: TGTGCCAGTAGTATACGCGACAGCTTCTATGGCTACACCTTC; D: .; size: .; J: TRBJ1-2; V: TRBV19
CDR3: CASRPTGRNTEAFF; DNA: TGTGCCAGCAGGCCCACAGGGCGGAACACTGAAGCTTTCTTT; D: .; size: .; J: TRBJ1-1; V: TRBV25-1
CDR3: CASSLGDSSYNEQFF; DNA: TGTGCCAGCAGCTTAGGGGACAGCTCCTACAATGAGCAGTTCTTC; D: TRBD1; size: .; J: TRBJ2-1; V: TRBV7-9
CDR3: CSARDSRGSADTQYF; DNA: TGCAGTGCTAGAGATTCTCGCGGGAGTGCAGATACGCAGTATTTT; D: TRBD2; size: few; J: TRBJ2-3; V: TRBV20-1
CDR3: CASSLAPGTTTEAFF; DNA: TGTGCCAGCAGCTTAGCGCCGGGGACTACCACTGAAGCTTTCTTT; D: .; size: .; J: TRBJ1-1; V: TRBV7-2
CDR3: CASSIRQGANYGYTF; DNA: TGTGCCAGTAGTATAAGGCAGGGAGCTAACTATGGCTACACCTTC; D: .; size: .; J: TRBJ1-2; V: TRBV19
CDR3: CASTEQGFHYTEAFF; DNA: TGTGCCAGTACCGAACAGGGCTTCCATTACACTGAAGCTTTCTTT; D: .; size: .; J: TRBJ1-1; V: TRBV19
CDR3: CASSLRGTSAGELFF; DNA: TGTGCCAGCAGCCTAAGAGGGACAAGCGCCGGGGAGCTGTTTTTT; D: .; size: .; J: TRBJ2-2; V: TRBV11-2
CDR3: CASTLGQGRGYTF; DNA: TGTGCCAGCACCCTGGGGCAGGGCCGGGGCTACACCTTC; D: .; size: .; J: TRBJ1-2; V: TRBV7-9
CDR3: CASRQGQNTEAFF; DNA: TGTGCCAGCCGACAGGGGCAGAACACTGAAGCTTTCTTT; D: TRBD1; size: few; J: TRBJ1-1; V: TRBV6-1
CDR3: CASRDARYGYTF; DNA: TGTGCCAGCAGGGACGCGCGCTATGGCTACACCTTC; D: .; size: few; J: TRBJ1-2; V: TRBV21-1
CDR3: CASILEAQLPYEQYF; DNA: TGTGCCAGCATCCTTGAGGCACAGTTACCCTACGAGCAGTACTTC; D: .; size: .; J: TRBJ2-7; V: TRBV6-1
CDR3: CASSLTTAYGYTF; DNA: TGTGCCAGCAGCTTGACAACAGCGTATGGCTACACCTTC; D: .; size: .; J: TRBJ1-2; V: TRBV7-8
CDR3: CAIKGTGETYGYTF; DNA: TGTGCCATCAAAGGGACAGGCGAAACCTATGGCTACACCTTC; D: TRBD1; size: few; J: TRBJ1-2; V: TRBV10-3
CDR3: CASSLALQGVEAFF; DNA: TGTGCCAGCAGCTTAGCGCTACAGGGGGTTGAAGCTTTCTTT; D: TRBD1; size: .; J: TRBJ1-1; V: TRBV7-8
CDR3: CASSQDRGGGPSDTQYF; DNA: TGCGCCAGCAGCCAAGATCGTGGGGGAGGGCCCTCAGATACGCAGTATTTT; D: TRBD2; size: .; J: TRBJ2-3; V: TRBV11-3
CDR3: CSVAGTPNYGYTF; DNA: TGCAGCGTTGCCGGGACACCTAACTATGGCTACACCTTC; D: .; size: .; J: TRBJ1-2; V: TRBV29-1
CDR3: CASSETQVSSPLHF; DNA: TGTGCCAGCAGTGAAACTCAAGTGAGTTCACCCCTCCACTTT; D: .; size: .; J: TRBJ1-6; V: TRBV6-1
CDR3: CASSQGVVSYGYTF; DNA: TGTGCCAGCAGCCAAGGTGTGGTCAGCTATGGCTACACCTTC; D: .; size: .; J: TRBJ1-2; V: TRBV14
CDR3: CSAPPPGVSDTQYF; DNA: TGCAGTGCTCCCCCCCCGGGGGTCTCAGATACGCAGTATTTT; D: .; size: .; J: TRBJ2-3; V: TRBV20-1
CDR3: CASSRDRAGTGELFF; DNA: TGTGCCAGCAGCAGGGACAGGGCTGGAACCGGGGAGCTGTTTTTT; D: TRBD1; size: few; J: TRBJ2-2; V: TRBV6-1
CDR3: CASSSSGTGFQPQHF; DNA: TGTGCCAGCAGTTCCTCCGGGACAGGGTTTCAGCCCCAGCATTTT; D: TRBD1; size: few; J: TRBJ1-5; V: TRBV28
CDR3: CASSERDRATEAFF; DNA: TGTGCCAGCAGTGAACGAGACAGGGCCACTGAAGCTTTCTTT; D: TRBD1; size: .; J: TRBJ1-1; V: TRBV6-1
CDR3: CASGLVGSIGQETQYF; DNA: TGTGCTAGTGGTTTGGTAGGTAGTATCGGCCAAGAGACCCAGTACTTC; D: .; size: .; J: TRBJ2-5; V: TRBV12-5
CDR3: CASTRRGLPSNQPQHF; DNA: TGTGCCAGTACGCGCAGGGGATTACCGAGCAATCAGCCCCAGCATTTT; D: .; size: .; J: TRBJ1-5; V: TRBV19
CDR3: CASSYELTSKTQYF; DNA: TGTGCCAGCAGTTACGAACTAACAAGCAAGACCCAGTACTTC; D: .; size: .; J: TRBJ2-5; V: TRBV6-2/TRBV6-3
CDR3: CATSDLSVEGTDTQYF; DNA: TGTGCCACCAGTGATTTGAGCGTCGAGGGCACAGATACGCAGTATTTT; D: .; size: .; J: TRBJ2-3; V: TRBV24-1
CDR3: CASSLIGGRDTQYF; DNA: TGTGCCAGCAGCTTAATAGGGGGCCGGGATACGCAGTATTTT; D: TRBD1; size: .; J: TRBJ2-3; V: TRBV11-2
CDR3: CAWSVRRTSASYNEQFF; DNA: TGTGCCTGGAGTGTACGGAGGACTAGCGCCTCCTACAATGAGCAGTTCTTC; D: TRBD2; size: few; J: TRBJ2-1; V: TRBV30
CDR3: CASSYPTVSGANVLTF; DNA: TGTGCCAGCAGTTACCCGACCGTGTCTGGGGCCAACGTCCTGACTTTC; D: .; size: .; J: TRBJ2-6; V: TRBV6-2/TRBV6-3
CDR3: CASLVRQGDNEQFF; DNA: TGTGCCAGCTTGGTGAGGCAGGGTGACAATGAGCAGTTCTTC; D: .; size: .; J: TRBJ2-1; V: TRBV7-2
CDR3: CASRPGTGVTDTQYF; DNA: TGTGCCAGCAGGCCCGGGACAGGGGTCACAGATACGCAGTATTTT; D: TRBD1; size: once; J: TRBJ2-3; V: TRBV7-2